The following is a T cell receptor beta chain sequence with its context. Sequencing was performed with immunoSEQ multiplex PCR; in TCRdb, only in-frame clones are kept and a portion is missing. This sample has approximately 68,000 clones; 80% to 85% occur once, and the top ten carry around 6.7%. This entry belongs to a study of OX40 agonist ivuxolimab in advanced cancers. At the level of the study: Ivuxolimab, an antibody that agonizes OX40 (CD134), was administered to the patients. Patients received ivuxolimab, an intravenous treatment, every 2 weeks at 0.01 to 10 mg/kg.

Patients with a history of autoimmune disease or on systemic immunosuppression were excluded. At cycle 4 day 1, cycle 7 day 1, and baseline, blood was sampled. Germline loops: CDR1 SGHNT, CDR2 YYREEE (reference sequence). V shed 4 bases and J 7 bases; nucleotides not matched to a gene: 8. The CDR3 sequence is 15 residues long. This specimen consisted of CD4+ or CD8+ T cells sorted from blood, obtained in a trial of the OX40 agonist ivuxolimab. The TCR originated in an adult with an advanced solid tumor such as melanoma, head and neck, liver or kidney cancer. The chain is built from TRBV5-4 and TRBJ1-2; 12 nucleotides agree with TRBD1. CDR3 loop: CASSGTGTGGAGYTF. CDR3 sequence (DNA): TGTGCCAGCAGCGGGACGGGGACAGGGGGCGCTGGCTACACCTTC.